This T cell receptor beta chain derives from a study of kidney transplant recipient with SARS-CoV-2 infection. On this clonotype itself: A much larger clone sits a single nucleotide away, making a read error possible.

Germline V CDR1 and CDR2: SQVTM, ANQGSEA. CDR3 length equals 12 residues. Each CDR3 protein gets one entry after TCRdb re-called the reads with MiXCR. The sample has approximately 240,000 distinct CDR3 sequences, under 30% seen once. The starting material was a blood sample, obtained at baseline and on roughly day 110 from a kidney transplant recipient. The J gene is TRBJ1-4, the V gene TRBV29-1; D is undetermined. This TCR was recovered from a young adult male patient who had COVID-19 and was a kidney transplant recipient. These T cells may partly come from the graft donor. CDR3 residues: CGVGRPNEKLFF. CDR3 DNA sequence: TGCGGCGTCGGACGGCCTAATGAAAAACTGTTTTTT.